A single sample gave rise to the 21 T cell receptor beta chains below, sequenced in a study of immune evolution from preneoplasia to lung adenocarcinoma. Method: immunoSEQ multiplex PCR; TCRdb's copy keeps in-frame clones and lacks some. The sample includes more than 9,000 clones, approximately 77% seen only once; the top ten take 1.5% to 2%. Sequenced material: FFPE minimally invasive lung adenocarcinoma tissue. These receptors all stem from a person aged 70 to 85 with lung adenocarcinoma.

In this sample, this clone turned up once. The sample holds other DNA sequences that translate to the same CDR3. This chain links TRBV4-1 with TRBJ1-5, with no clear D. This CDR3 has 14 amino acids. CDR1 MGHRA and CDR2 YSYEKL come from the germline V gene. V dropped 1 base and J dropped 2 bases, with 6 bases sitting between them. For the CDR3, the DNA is TGCGCCAGCAGCCAAGTCCTGGGCAATCAGCCCCAGCATTTT. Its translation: CASSQVLGNQPQHF.

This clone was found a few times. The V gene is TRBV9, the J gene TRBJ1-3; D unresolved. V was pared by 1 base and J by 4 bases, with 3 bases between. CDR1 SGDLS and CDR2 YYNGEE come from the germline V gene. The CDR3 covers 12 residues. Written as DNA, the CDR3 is TGTGCCAGCAGCGTACAGGGAAACACCATATATTTT. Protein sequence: CASSVQGNTIYF. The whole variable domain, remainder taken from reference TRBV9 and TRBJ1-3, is DSGVTQTPKHLITATGQRVTLRCSPRSGDLSVYWYQQSLDQGLQFLIQYYNGEERAKGNILERFSAQQFPDLHSELNLSSLELGDSALYFCASSVQGNTIYFGEGSWLTVV.

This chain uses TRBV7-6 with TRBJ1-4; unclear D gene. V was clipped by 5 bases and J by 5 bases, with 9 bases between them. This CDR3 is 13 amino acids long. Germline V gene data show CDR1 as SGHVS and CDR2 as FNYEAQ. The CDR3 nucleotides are TGTGCCAGCAGCGACGGATCCAATGAAAAACTGTTTTTT. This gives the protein CASSDGSNEKLFF.

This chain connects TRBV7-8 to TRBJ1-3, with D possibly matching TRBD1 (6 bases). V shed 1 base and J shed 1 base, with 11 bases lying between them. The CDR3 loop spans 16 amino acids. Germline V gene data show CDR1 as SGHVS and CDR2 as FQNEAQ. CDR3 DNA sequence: TGTGCCAGCAGCTTAGGGGGGCAACGATCTGGAAACACCATATATTTT. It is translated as CASSLGGQRSGNTIYF.

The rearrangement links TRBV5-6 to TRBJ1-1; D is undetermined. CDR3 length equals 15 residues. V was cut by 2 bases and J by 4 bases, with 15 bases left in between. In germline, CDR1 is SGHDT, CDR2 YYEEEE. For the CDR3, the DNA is TGTGCCAGCAGCTTTTCAGGATTGTGGATCACTGAAGCTTTCTTT. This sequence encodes CASSFSGLWITEAFF.

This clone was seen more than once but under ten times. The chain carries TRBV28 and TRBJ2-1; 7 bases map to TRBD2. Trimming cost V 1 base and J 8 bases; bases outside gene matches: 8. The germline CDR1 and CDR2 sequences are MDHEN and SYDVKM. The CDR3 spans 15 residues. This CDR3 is CASSLSSGIVYEQFF. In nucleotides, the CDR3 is TGTGCCAGCAGTTTATCGAGCGGGATAGTCTATGAGCAGTTCTTC.

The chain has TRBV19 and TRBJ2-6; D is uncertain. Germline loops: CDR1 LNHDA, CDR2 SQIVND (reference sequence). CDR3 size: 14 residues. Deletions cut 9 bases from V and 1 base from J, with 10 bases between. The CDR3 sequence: CASAKNSGANVLTF. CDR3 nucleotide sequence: TGTGCCAGCGCAAAAAATTCTGGGGCCAACGTCCTGACTTTC. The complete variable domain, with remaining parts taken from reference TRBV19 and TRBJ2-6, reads DGGITQSPKYLFRKEGQNVTLSCEQNLNHDAMYWYRQDPGQGLRLIYYSQIVNDFQKGDIAEGYSVSREKKESFPLTVTSAQKNPTAFYLCASAKNSGANVLTFGAGSRLTVL.

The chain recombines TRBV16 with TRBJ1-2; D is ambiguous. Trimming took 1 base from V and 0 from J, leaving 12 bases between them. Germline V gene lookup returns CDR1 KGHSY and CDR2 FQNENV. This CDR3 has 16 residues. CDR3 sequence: CASSQYPGSTNYGYTF. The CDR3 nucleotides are TGTGCCAGCAGCCAATATCCCGGGAGTACTAACTATGGCTACACCTTC.

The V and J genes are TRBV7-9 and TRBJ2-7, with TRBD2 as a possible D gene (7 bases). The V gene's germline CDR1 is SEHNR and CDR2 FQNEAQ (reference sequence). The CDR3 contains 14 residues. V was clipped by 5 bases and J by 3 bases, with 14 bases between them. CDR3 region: CASSERGGNYEQYF. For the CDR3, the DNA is TGTGCCAGCAGCGAGAGGGGGGGCAACTACGAGCAGTACTTC.

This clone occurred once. The CDR3 loop reads CSAGDTEAFF. CDR3 DNA: TGCAGCGCTGGGGACACTGAAGCTTTCTTT. The J gene is TRBJ1-1, the V gene TRBV29-1; D not certain. V was shortened by 7 bases and J by 3 bases, with 6 bases between the two germline ends. CDR1 and CDR2 from the germline V gene are SQVTM and ANQGSEA. The CDR3 covers 10 residues.

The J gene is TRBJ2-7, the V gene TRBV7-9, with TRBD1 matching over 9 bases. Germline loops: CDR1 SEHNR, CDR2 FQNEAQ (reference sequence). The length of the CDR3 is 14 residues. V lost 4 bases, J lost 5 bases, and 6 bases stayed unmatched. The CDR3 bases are TGTGCCAGCAGCTGGGGACAGGGTTTCGACGAGCAGTACTTC. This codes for CASSWGQGFDEQYF.

Here the CDR3 reads CASSDEEGGTDTQYF. The CDR3 nucleotides are TGTGCCAGCAGTGACGAGGAGGGGGGCACAGATACGCAGTATTTT. The J gene is TRBJ2-3, the V gene TRBV6-4; D tentatively fits TRBD1 or TRBD2 (6 bases each). Germline V lookup: CDR1 MRHNA, CDR2 SNTAGT. With 2 bases removed from V and 1 base from J, the gap between germline ends came to 10 bases. The CDR3 is 15 residues long.

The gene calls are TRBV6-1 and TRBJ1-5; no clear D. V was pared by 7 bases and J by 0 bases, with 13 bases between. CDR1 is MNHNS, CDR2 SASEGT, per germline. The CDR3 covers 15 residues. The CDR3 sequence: CASTDRGISNQPQHF. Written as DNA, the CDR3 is TGTGCCAGCACTGATAGAGGGATTAGCAATCAGCCCCAGCATTTT.

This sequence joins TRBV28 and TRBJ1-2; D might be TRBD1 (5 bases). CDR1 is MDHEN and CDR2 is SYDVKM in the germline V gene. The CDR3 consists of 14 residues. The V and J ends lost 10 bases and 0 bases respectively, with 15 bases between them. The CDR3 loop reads CATTVEGTNYGYTF. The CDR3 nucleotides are TGTGCCACCACGGTGGAGGGGACTAACTATGGCTACACCTTC.

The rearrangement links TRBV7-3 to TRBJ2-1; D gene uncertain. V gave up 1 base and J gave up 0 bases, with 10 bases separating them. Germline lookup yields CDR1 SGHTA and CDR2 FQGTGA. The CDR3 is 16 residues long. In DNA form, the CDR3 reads TGTGCCAGCAGCTTAATGCCGGGTTCCTCCTACAATGAGCAGTTCTTC. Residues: CASSLMPGSSYNEQFF.

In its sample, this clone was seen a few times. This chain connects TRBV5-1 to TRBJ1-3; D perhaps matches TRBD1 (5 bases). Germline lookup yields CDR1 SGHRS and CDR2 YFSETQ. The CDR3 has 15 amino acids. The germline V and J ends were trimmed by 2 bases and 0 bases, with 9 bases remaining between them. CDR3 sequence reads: CASSLDSYSGNTIYF. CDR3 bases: TGCGCCAGCAGCTTAGACAGTTACTCTGGAAACACCATATATTTT. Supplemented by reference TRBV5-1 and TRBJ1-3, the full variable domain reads KAGVTQTPRYLIKTRGQQVTLSCSPISGHRSVSWYQQTPGQGLQFLFEYFSETQRNKGNFPGRFSGRQFSNSRSEMNVSTLELGDSALYLCASSLDSYSGNTIYFGEGSWLTVV.

CDR3 nucleotide sequence: TGTGCCAGCAGCCAAGTAGGTATGGAGGGCTACACCTTC. This translates into CASSQVGMEGYTF. This chain joins TRBV4-2 and TRBJ1-2; D uncertain. This CDR3 is 13 amino acids long. Trimming removed 1 base at V and 8 bases at J, with 11 bases between. Germline CDR1 is LGHNA and CDR2 is YNFKEQ.

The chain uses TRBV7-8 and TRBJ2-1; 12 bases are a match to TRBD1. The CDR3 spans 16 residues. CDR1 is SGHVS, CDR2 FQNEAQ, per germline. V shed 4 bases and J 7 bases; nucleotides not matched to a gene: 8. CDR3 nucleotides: TGTGCCAGCAGCTCTGGGACAGGGGGCGCGTGGAATGAGCAGTTCTTC. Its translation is CASSSGTGGAWNEQFF.

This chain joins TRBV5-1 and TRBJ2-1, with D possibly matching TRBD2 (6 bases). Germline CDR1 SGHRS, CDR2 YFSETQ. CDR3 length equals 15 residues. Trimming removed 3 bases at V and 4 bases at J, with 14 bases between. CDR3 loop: CASSSRDGLYNEQFF. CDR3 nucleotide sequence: TGCGCCAGCAGCTCCCGGGACGGACTATACAATGAGCAGTTCTTC.

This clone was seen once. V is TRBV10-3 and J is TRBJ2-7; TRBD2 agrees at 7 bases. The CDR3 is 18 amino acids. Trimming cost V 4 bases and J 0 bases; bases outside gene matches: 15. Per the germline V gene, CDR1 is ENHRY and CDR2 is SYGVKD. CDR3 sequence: CAISGGGVRDGSSYEQYF. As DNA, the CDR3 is TGTGCCATCAGTGGCGGGGGAGTCCGGGACGGGAGCTCCTACGAGCAGTACTTC.

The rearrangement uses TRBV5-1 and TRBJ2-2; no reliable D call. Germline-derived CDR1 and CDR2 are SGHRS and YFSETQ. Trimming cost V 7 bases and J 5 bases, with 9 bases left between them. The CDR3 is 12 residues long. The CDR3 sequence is CASAPRTGELFF. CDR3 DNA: TGCGCCAGCGCTCCGCGGACCGGGGAGCTGTTTTTT.